These 27 T cell receptor beta chains share one sample of origin, sequenced in a study of CD8 T cells in Susac syndrome. Random hexamers served to reverse transcribe roughly 0.5 to 1 ug RNA. Each CDR3 protein gets one entry after TCRdb re-called the immunoSEQ multiplex PCR reads with MiXCR. There are under 200,000 distinct CDR3 sequences in the sample; about 94% occur only once, and 0.13% to 0.15% lies in the top ten. The sequenced sample was CD4+ T cells from PBMCs. The receptors were sampled from a human donor in good health.

This chain joins TRBV7-2 and TRBJ1-2; D gene unclear. From germline, CDR1 is SGHTA and CDR2 FQGNSA. The CDR3 is 13 residues long. Trimming stripped 5 bases from V and 0 bases from J, with 7 bases between. The CDR3 protein is CASSQDTNYGYTF. For the CDR3, the DNA is TGTGCCAGCAGCCAAGACACTAACTATGGCTACACCTTC.

This chain connects TRBV4-2 to TRBJ2-3, with D unclear. V was pared by 1 base and J by 1 base, with 12 bases between. Germline CDR1 LGHNA, CDR2 YNFKEQ. The CDR3 is 16 amino acids. The CDR3, as DNA: TGTGCCAGCAGCCAAGGGGGTTCCCCCCGCACAGATACGCAGTATTTT. Its translation is CASSQGGSPRTDTQYF.

In this sample, this clonotype turned up once. The chain joins TRBV20-1 to TRBJ1-2; TRBD1 matches at 10 bases. CDR1 and CDR2 from the germline V gene are DFQATT and SNEGSKA (reference sequence). The CDR3 extends over 14 amino acids. V lost 1 base to trimming and J lost 7 bases; unmatched junction nucleotides: 6. CDR3 nucleotides: TGCAGTGCTAGAGGTGACAGGGGGCGCTTTGGCTACACCTTC. This encodes CSARGDRGRFGYTF.

A single count supports this clonotype. The V gene is TRBV2, the J gene TRBJ2-3; tentatively, D is TRBD1 (6 bases). The V end was cut by 7 bases, the J end by 5 bases, with 10 bases between. The CDR3 runs to 12 residues. The germline CDR1 and CDR2 sequences are SNHLY and FYNNEI. CDR3 DNA sequence: TGTGCCAGCACTATAGGGGGAGATACGCAGTATTTT. Its translation is CASTIGGDTQYF.

The gene calls are TRBV20-1 and TRBJ1-6; 10 positions agree with TRBD1. After removal of 3 bases from V and 10 bases from J, the junction contained 3 bases not matched to a gene. In germline, CDR1 is DFQATT, CDR2 SNEGSKA (reference sequence). The CDR3 is 13 residues long. CDR3 sequence (DNA): TGCAGTGCTAGTGGGACAGGGGCGTCACCCCTCCACTTT. It yields the protein CSASGTGASPLHF.

CDR3 sequence reads: CASSTNPGTGNSPLHF. CDR3 coding DNA: TGTGCCAGCAGCACCAATCCCGGGACAGGGAATTCACCCCTCCACTTT. The J gene is TRBJ1-6, the V gene TRBV7-2; TRBD1 aligns across 9 bases. The V segment lost 5 bases and the J segment 7 bases; nucleotides outside the gene matches: 9. Germline-derived CDR1 and CDR2 are SGHTA and FQGNSA. CDR3 length: 16 amino acids.

This clonotype has just one count. The rearrangement links TRBV12-5 to TRBJ2-5, with D perhaps TRBD1 (6 bases). The CDR3 contains 15 residues. The germline V gene encodes CDR1 LGHNT and CDR2 FRNRAP. V shed 5 bases and J shed 2 bases, with 15 bases lying between them. CDR3 DNA sequence: TGTGCTAGTGGTCCGGGACAAGGGGATCAAGAGACCCAGTACTTC. It is translated as CASGPGQGDQETQYF.

V is TRBV20-1 and J is TRBJ2-1; 9 nucleotides line up with TRBD2. CDR3 length equals 15 residues. Trimming at V came to 0 bases and at J to 10 bases, leaving 10 bases not matched to a gene. Germline loops: CDR1 DFQATT, CDR2 SNEGSKA (reference sequence). The CDR3 protein is CSARDVVAGADEQFF. For the CDR3, the DNA is TGCAGTGCTAGAGATGTAGTAGCGGGGGCCGACGAGCAGTTCTTC.

This rearrangement joins TRBV9 to TRBJ2-3, with a possible D match to TRBD1 (6 bases). V was shortened by 0 bases and J by 6 bases, with 11 bases between the two germline ends. This CDR3 is built from 14 residues. Germline V gene data show CDR1 as SGDLS and CDR2 as YYNGEE. CDR3 loop: CASSVGDRRDTQYF. The CDR3 DNA is TGTGCCAGCAGCGTAGGAGACAGGCGGGATACGCAGTATTTT.

The chain links TRBV30 to TRBJ1-3; D uncertain. This CDR3 is 15 amino acids long. From germline, CDR1 is GTSNPN and CDR2 SVGIG (reference sequence). With 2 bases removed from V and 1 base from J, the gap between germline ends came to 12 bases. The CDR3 DNA is TGTGCCTGGAGTCCCGGAGGTGCATCTGGAAACACCATATATTTT. Protein: CAWSPGGASGNTIYF.

This chain uses TRBV5-1 with TRBJ2-3; TRBD2 matches at 13 bases. The V and J ends lost 2 bases and 9 bases, in that order; junction bases with no gene match: 6. Germline CDR1 is SGHRS and CDR2 is YFSETQ. The CDR3 covers 15 residues. This chain's CDR3 is CASSLGLAGENTQYF. DNA of the CDR3: TGCGCCAGCAGCTTAGGACTAGCGGGGGAAAACACGCAGTATTTT.

Only one count was recorded for this clonotype. The chain couples TRBV3-1 to TRBJ1-4; D call uncertain. The CDR3 is 13 amino acids. Germline values: CDR1 LGHDT, CDR2 YNNKEL (reference sequence). V gave up 0 bases and J gave up 10 bases, with 9 bases separating them. In nucleotides, the CDR3 is TGTGCCAGCAGCCAAGATCAGGCGGGAAAACTGTTTTTT. Its protein is CASSQDQAGKLFF.

The chain couples TRBV30 to TRBJ2-6, with D maybe TRBD2 (5 bases). The CDR3 has 13 amino acids. The ends were cut back, 2 bases at V and 7 bases at J, with 9 bases in the middle. Per the germline V gene, CDR1 is GTSNPN and CDR2 is SVGIG (reference sequence). DNA for the CDR3: TGTGCCTGGAGTTTCGGGGAAGCCAACGTCCTGACTTTC. Translation: CAWSFGEANVLTF.

The chain has TRBV15 and TRBJ2-7; a weak D match, TRBD1 (7 bases). This CDR3 has 15 amino acids. The V gene lost 1 base and the J gene lost 5 bases, with 15 bases spanning the gap. Germline V gene sequence: CDR1 LNHNV, CDR2 YYDKDF (reference sequence). The CDR3: CATSRVGRGADEQYF. CDR3 sequence (DNA): TGTGCCACCAGCAGAGTGGGCAGGGGGGCGGACGAGCAGTACTTC.

This chain links TRBV5-4 with TRBJ2-1, with TRBD2 matching over 7 bases. This CDR3 is 15 amino acids long. The ends lost 5 bases at V and 0 bases at J; junction bases unmatched: 5. Germline loops: CDR1 SGHNT, CDR2 YYREEE (reference sequence). CDR3 protein: CASRHGGSSYNEQFF. CDR3 in DNA: TGTGCCAGCAGACACGGGGGGAGCTCCTACAATGAGCAGTTCTTC.

The J gene is TRBJ1-5, the V gene TRBV2, with D perhaps TRBD1 (5 bases). Trimming stripped 4 bases from V and 4 bases from J, with 11 bases between. CDR3 length: 14 residues. Germline V gene sequence: CDR1 SNHLY, CDR2 FYNNEI. Here the CDR3 reads CASSGNQGNQPQHF. The CDR3 nucleotides read TGTGCCAGCAGTGGTAATCAGGGAAATCAGCCCCAGCATTTT.

This clonotype showed up just once. The CDR3 is CASSDLGAGRTYNSPLHF. The CDR3 DNA sequence: TGTGCCAGCAGTGATTTGGGGGCAGGGAGAACCTATAATTCACCCCTCCACTTT. This chain links TRBV2 with TRBJ1-6, with a tentative D call TRBD1 (6 bases). This CDR3 contains 18 residues. Per germline, CDR1 SNHLY and CDR2 FYNNEI. V shed 3 bases and J shed 2 bases, with 17 bases lying between them.

The J gene is TRBJ1-5, the V gene TRBV12-3 or TRBV12-4; D is undetermined. V was pared by 5 bases and J by 4 bases, with 12 bases between. This CDR3 comprises 14 residues. The CDR3, as DNA: TGTGCCAGCAGTGTAGGGATTGCAAATCAGCCCCAGCATTTT. Translating gives CASSVGIANQPQHF.

The chain links TRBV3-1 to TRBJ2-7; TRBD2 is a possible D gene (6 bases). Looked up from germline, CDR1 is LGHDT and CDR2 is YNNKEL (reference sequence). The CDR3 sequence is 15 residues long. V was clipped by 4 bases and J by 0 bases, with 13 bases between them. The CDR3 loop is CASSRGLLSSYEQYF. DNA of the CDR3: TGTGCCAGCAGCCGGGGACTGTTAAGCTCCTACGAGCAGTACTTC.

This clonotype was counted a single time. V usage is TRBV24-1 and J usage is TRBJ2-1, with D uncertain. The CDR3 is 13 residues long. V was cut by 3 bases and J by 5 bases, with 7 bases left in between. Germline V gives CDR1 KGHDR, CDR2 SFDVKD. CDR3 sequence reads: CATSDGPNNEQFF. CDR3 sequence (DNA): TGTGCCACCAGTGATGGGCCTAACAATGAGCAGTTCTTC.

The chain recombines TRBV7-9 with TRBJ1-1, with D perhaps matching TRBD1 (6 bases). Trimming pared 5 bases from V and 5 bases from J, leaving 15 bases between. Per germline, CDR1 SEHNR and CDR2 FQNEAQ (reference sequence). There are 14 residues in the CDR3. The CDR3 region has the DNA TGTGCCAGCAGCACACAGGGCCCCGCGACTGAAGCTTTCTTT. It codes for CASSTQGPATEAFF. Looking up the rest from reference TRBV7-9 and TRBJ1-1 gives the full variable domain: DTGVSQNPRHKITKRGQNVTFRCDPISEHNRLYWYRQTLGQGPEFLTYFQNEAQLEKSRLLSDRFSAERPKGSFSTLEIQRTEQGDSAMYLCASSTQGPATEAFFGQGTRLTVV.

The chain couples TRBV6-2 or TRBV6-3 to TRBJ1-6; D gene uncertain. Looked up from germline, CDR1 is MNHEY and CDR2 is SVGEGT. Trimming removed 0 bases from V and 10 bases from J, with 7 bases in between. The CDR3 length is 13 residues. The CDR3 region is CASSYSRESPLHF. The CDR3 DNA follows: TGTGCCAGCAGTTACTCAAGGGAGTCACCCCTCCACTTT.

This chain joins TRBV7-2 and TRBJ2-5; 13 bases are shared with TRBD2. V lost 6 bases and J lost 5; bases outside the gene matches: 6. Germline V CDR1 and CDR2: SGHTA, FQGNSA. The CDR3 length is 15 residues. CDR3 DNA: TGTGCCAGCAGAGTCACTAGCGGGGGGGAGGAGACCCAGTACTTC. Its protein product is CASRVTSGGEETQYF.

This chain uses TRBV6-2 or TRBV6-3 with TRBJ2-1, with TRBD1 matching over 7 bases. Germline values: CDR1 MNHEY, CDR2 SVGEGT. This CDR3 contains 14 residues. With V trimmed by 6 bases and J by 6 bases, 8 bases remained unmatched. DNA for the CDR3: TGTGCCAGCAGACGACAGGGTCAGTCCAATGAGCAGTTCTTC. Translation gives CASRRQGQSNEQFF.

The chain carries TRBV13 and TRBJ2-7, with 7 bases lining up with TRBD1. The CDR3 sequence is 15 residues long. The V and J ends lost 3 bases and 5 bases, in that order; junction bases with no gene match: 10. Germline V gene data show CDR1 as PRHDT and CDR2 as FYEKMQ (reference sequence). CDR3 in amino acids: CASSFPSRTGHEQYF. The DNA for the CDR3 is TGTGCCAGCAGCTTTCCCAGCCGGACAGGACACGAGCAGTACTTC.

The chain links TRBV7-2 to TRBJ1-5; no definite D call. The CDR3 covers 13 residues. V lost 2 bases and J 11 bases, leaving 13 bases between the germline ends. Germline assignment: CDR1 SGHTA and CDR2 FQGNSA. The CDR3 region is CASSLIEGSSQHF. The CDR3 region has the DNA TGTGCCAGCAGCTTAATCGAGGGATCGTCCCAGCATTTT.

This chain connects TRBV29-1 to TRBJ2-7; 12 bases map to TRBD1. V was pared by 7 bases and J by 5 bases, with 6 bases of the junction left unmatched. The CDR3 is 13 amino acids. Germline V gene lookup returns CDR1 SQVTM and CDR2 ANQGSEA. The CDR3 DNA sequence: TGCAGCGCCGTCCGGGACAGGGGGCACGAGCAGTACTTC. Translated: CSAVRDRGHEQYF.